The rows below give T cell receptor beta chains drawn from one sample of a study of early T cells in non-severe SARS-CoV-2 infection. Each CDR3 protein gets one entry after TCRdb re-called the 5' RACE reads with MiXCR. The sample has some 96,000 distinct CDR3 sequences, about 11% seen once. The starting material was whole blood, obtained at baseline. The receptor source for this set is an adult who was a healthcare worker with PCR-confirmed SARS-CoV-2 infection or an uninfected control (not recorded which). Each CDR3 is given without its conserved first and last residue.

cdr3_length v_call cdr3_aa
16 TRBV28 ASSGPRDWSSYNSPLH
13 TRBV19 ASSNYGTVLETQY
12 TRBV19 ASSAQGAKNIQY
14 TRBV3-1 ASSRLTSGSYNEQF
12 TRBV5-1 ASSPTATNEKLF
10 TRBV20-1 SAPSSGNTIY
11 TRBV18 ASSPGLGTEAF
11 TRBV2 ASSFAPEKSYT
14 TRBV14 ASSPPSTGPDYEQY
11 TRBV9 ASGGTYGETQY
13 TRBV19 ASTRGASSYNEQF
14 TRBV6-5 ASSPGTSEDTDTQY
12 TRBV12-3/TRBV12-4 ASSLGGTGGELF
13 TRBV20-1 SARGSRGREDTQY
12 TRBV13 ASSLTGNQETQY
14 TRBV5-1 ASSLGHLSNTGELF
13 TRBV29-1 SVEDRGVSNYGYT
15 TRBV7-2 ASSYRQFTPGNSPLH
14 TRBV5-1 ASSLVGVSGANVLT
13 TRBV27 ASSFSGVGTDTQY
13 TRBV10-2 ASSEKRGDGDTQY
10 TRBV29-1 SVDDNPYGYT
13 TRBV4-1 ASSQVGVSTDTQY
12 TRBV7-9 ASSPRTGLYGYT
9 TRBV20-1 SVGAGDEQY
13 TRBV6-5 ASSYPGLQADEQF
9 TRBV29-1 SVGGYNEQF
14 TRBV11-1 ASSHSGTNNYNEQF
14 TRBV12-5 ASGLLSIGKPGEQY
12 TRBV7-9 ASSLDRASYEQY
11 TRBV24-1 ATSDYLTDTQY
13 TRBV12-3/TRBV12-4 ASSRIGGSLDTQY
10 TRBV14 ASSRDWGTQY
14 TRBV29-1 SHLGASGIFANTQY
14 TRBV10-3 AISDGTSGSRYEQY
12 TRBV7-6 ASSPLWGGNEQF
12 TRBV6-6 ASSYGPANTEAF
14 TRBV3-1 ASSQQGGTGANVLT
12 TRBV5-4 ASSFLDNPYEQY
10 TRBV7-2 ASSLEIGGYT
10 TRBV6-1 ASSEFRYEQY
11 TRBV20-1 SASRRERYEQY
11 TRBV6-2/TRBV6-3 ASSGRGLYEQY
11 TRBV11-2 ASTQWSTDTQY
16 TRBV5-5 ASSFRDRQRYSNQPQH
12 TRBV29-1 SVVEDGAYNEQF
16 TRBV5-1 ASNQGIGGPLPLDGYT
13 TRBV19 ASSIAALRYNEQF
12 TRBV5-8 ASSLPGDQYEQY
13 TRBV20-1 SARDDGGKNTEAF
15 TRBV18 ASSPSLGSQGINEQF
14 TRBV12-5 ASGPPGRGTLDEQY
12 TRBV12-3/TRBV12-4 ASSFDRGKTEAF
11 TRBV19 ASQTGDGGELF
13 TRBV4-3 ASSPMIGLNQPQH